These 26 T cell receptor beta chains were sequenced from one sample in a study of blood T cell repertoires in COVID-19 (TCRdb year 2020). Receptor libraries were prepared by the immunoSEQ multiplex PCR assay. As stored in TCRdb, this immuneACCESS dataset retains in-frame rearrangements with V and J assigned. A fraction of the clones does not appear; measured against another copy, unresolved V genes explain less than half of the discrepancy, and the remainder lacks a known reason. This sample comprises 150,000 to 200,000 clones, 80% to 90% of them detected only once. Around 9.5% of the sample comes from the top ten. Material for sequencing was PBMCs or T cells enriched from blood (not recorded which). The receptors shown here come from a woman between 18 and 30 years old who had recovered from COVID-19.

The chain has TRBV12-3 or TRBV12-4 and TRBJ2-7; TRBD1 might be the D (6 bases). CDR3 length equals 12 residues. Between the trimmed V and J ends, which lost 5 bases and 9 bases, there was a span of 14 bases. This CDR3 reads CASSRQAYGQYF. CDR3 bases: TGTGCCAGCAGTCGACAGGCCTATGGGCAGTACTTC.

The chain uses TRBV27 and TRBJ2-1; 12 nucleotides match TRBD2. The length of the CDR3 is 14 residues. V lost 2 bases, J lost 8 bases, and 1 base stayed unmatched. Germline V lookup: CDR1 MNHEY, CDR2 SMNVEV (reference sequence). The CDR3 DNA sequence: TGTGCCAGCAGTTTAGGACTAGCGGGGCATGAGCAGTTCTTC. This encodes CASSLGLAGHEQFF.

CDR3 sequence: CASSLGIGQGGELFF. The CDR3 nucleotides are TGTGCCAGCAGCTTGGGGATTGGACAGGGCGGGGAGCTGTTTTTT. The rearrangement joins TRBV7-2 to TRBJ2-2; 8 bases match TRBD1. Per germline, CDR1 SGHTA and CDR2 FQGNSA. This CDR3 region has 15 residues. V shed 3 bases, J shed 7 bases, and the junction held 7 bases outside the gene matches. Based on the CDR3 plus reference TRBV7-2 and TRBJ2-2, the full variable domain is GAGVSQSPSNKVTEKGKDVELRCDPISGHTALYWYRQSLGQGLEFLIYFQGNSAPDKSGLPSDRFSAERTGGSVSTLTIQRTQQEDSAVYLCASSLGIGQGGELFFGEGSRLTVL.

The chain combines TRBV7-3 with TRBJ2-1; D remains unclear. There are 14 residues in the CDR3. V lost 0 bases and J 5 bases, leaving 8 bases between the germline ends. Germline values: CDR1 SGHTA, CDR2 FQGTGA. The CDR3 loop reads CASSLTAENNEQFF. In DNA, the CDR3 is TGTGCCAGCAGCTTAACGGCGGAAAACAATGAGCAGTTCTTC.

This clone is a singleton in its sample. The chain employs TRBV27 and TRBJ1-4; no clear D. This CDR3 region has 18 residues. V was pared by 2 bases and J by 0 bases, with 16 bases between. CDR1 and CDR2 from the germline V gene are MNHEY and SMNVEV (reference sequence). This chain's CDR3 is CASSLVPPAGSTNEKLFF. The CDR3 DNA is TGTGCCAGCAGTTTAGTACCCCCCGCGGGGTCAACTAATGAAAAACTGTTTTTT. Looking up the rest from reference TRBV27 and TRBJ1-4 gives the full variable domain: EAQVTQNPRYLITVTGKKLTVTCSQNMNHEYMSWYRQDPGLGLRQIYYSMNVEVTDKGDVPEGYKVSRKEKRNFPLILESPSPNQTSLYFCASSLVPPAGSTNEKLFFGSGTQLSVL.

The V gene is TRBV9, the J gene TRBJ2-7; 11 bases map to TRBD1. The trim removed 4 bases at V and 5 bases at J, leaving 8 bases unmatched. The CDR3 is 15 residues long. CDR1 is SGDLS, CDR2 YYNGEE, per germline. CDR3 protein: CASSLRDRGWNEQYF. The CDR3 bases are TGTGCCAGCAGCCTCCGGGACAGGGGGTGGAACGAGCAGTACTTC.

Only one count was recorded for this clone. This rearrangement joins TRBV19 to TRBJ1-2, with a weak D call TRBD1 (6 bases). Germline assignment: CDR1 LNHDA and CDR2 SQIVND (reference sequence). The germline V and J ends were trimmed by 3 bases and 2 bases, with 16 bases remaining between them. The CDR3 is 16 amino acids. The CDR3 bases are TGTGCCAGTAGTATCCGGGGACACAGGGAAAACTATGGCTACACCTTC. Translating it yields CASSIRGHRENYGYTF.

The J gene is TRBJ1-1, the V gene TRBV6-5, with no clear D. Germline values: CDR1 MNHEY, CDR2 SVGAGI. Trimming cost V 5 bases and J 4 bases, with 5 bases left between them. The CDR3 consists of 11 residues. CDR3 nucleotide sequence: TGTGCCAGCAGTCCAATCACTGAAGCTTTCTTT. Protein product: CASSPITEAFF.

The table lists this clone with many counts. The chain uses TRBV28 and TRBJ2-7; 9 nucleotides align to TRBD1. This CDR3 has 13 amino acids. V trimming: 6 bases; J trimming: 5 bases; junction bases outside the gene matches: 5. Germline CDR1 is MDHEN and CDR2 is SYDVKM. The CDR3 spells CASSPDRGDEQYF. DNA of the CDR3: TGTGCCAGCAGCCCCGACAGGGGGGACGAGCAGTACTTC.

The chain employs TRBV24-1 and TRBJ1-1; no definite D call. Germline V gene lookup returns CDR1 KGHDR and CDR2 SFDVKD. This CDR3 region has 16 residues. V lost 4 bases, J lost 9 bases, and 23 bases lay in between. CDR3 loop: CATSDPPGVDPSKAFF. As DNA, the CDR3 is TGTGCCACCAGTGACCCCCCCGGGGTGGACCCGTCAAAAGCTTTCTTT.

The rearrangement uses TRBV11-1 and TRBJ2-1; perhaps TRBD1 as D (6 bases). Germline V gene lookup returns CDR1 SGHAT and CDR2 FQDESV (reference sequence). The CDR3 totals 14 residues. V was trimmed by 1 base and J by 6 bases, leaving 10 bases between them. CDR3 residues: CASSLVQGFNEQFF. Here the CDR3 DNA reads TGTGCCAGCAGCTTAGTACAGGGTTTCAATGAGCAGTTCTTC.

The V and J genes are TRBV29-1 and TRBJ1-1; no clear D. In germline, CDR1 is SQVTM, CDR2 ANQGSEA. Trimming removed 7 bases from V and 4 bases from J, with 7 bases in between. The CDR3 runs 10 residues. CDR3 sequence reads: CSAIITEAFF. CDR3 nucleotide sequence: TGCAGCGCGATTATCACTGAAGCTTTCTTT. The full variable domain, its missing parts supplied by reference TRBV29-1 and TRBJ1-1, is SAVISQKPSRDICQRGTSLTIQCQVDSQVTMMFWYRQQPGQSLTLIATANQGSEATYESGFVIDKFPISRPNLTFSTLTVSNMSPEDSSIYLCSAIITEAFFGQGTRLTVV.

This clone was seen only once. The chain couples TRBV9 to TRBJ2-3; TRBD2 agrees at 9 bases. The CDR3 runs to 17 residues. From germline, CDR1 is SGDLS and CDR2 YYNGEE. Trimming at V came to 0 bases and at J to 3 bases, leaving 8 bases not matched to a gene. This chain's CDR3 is CASSVGASGDLTDTQYF. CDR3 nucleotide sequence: TGTGCCAGCAGCGTAGGGGCTAGCGGGGATTTAACAGATACGCAGTATTTT.

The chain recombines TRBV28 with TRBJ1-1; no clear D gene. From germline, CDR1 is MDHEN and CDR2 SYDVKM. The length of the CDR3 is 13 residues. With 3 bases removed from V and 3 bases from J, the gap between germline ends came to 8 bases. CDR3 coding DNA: TGTGCCAGCAGTTTGTCCCCTGACACTGAAGCTTTCTTT. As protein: CASSLSPDTEAFF.

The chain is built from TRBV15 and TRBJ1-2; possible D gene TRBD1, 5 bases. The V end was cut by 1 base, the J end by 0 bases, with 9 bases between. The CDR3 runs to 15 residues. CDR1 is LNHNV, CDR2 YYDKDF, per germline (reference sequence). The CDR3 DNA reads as TGTGCCACCAGCAGAGGCCGACAGTCTAACTATGGCTACACCTTC. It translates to CATSRGRQSNYGYTF.

For the CDR3, the DNA is TGTGCCAGCTCACCGCCCGCGGACAGTGGTGGCTACACCTTC. Encoded protein: CASSPPADSGGYTF. The chain links TRBV18 to TRBJ1-2; possibly TRBD1 for D (6 bases). CDR1 and CDR2 from the germline V gene are KGHSH and LQKENI. The CDR3 length is 14 residues. The germline V and J ends were trimmed by 3 bases and 7 bases, with 15 bases remaining between them.

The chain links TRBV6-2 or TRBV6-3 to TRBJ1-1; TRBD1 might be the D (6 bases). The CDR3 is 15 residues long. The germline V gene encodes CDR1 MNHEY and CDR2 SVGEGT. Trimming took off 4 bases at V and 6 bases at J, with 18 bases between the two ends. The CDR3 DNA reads TGTGCCAGCAGTTTCTGGACAGAAATCTACCCTGAAGCTTTCTTT. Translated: CASSFWTEIYPEAFF.

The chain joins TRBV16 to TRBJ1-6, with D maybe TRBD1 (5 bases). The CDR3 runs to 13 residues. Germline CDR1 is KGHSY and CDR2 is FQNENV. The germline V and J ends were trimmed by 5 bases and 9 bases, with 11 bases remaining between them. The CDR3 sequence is CASSYGGVSPLHF. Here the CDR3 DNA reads TGTGCCAGCAGCTACGGGGGGGTTTCACCCCTCCACTTT.

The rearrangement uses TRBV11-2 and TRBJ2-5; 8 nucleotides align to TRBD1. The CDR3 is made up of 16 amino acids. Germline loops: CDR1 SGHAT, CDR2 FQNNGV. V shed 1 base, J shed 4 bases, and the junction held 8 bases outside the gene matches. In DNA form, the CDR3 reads TGTGCCAGCAGCTTAGTAGGAGGACAGGGCGGAGAGACCCAGTACTTC. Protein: CASSLVGGQGGETQYF.

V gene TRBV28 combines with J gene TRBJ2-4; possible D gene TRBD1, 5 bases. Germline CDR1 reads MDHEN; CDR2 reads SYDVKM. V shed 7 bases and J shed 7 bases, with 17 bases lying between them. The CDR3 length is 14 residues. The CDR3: CASTPRAGMNIQYF. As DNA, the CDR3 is TGTGCCAGCACCCCAAGGGCAGGGATGAACATTCAGTACTTC.

CDR3 DNA sequence: TGTGCCAGCGGACAGGGCGGCGACACCGGGGAGCTGTTTTTT. Translation: CASGQGGDTGELFF. The chain combines TRBV28 with TRBJ2-2, with 8 bases identical to TRBD1. The CDR3 has 14 amino acids. After removal of 8 bases from V and 3 bases from J, the junction contained 5 bases not matched to a gene. The V gene's germline CDR1 is MDHEN and CDR2 SYDVKM.

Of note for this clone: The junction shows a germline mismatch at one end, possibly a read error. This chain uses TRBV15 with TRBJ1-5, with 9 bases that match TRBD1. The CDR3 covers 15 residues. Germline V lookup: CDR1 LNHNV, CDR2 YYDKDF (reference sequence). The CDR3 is CATSVDRGYGQAQHF. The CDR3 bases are TGTGCCACCAGCGTAGACAGGGGGTATGGTCAGGCCCAGCATTTT.

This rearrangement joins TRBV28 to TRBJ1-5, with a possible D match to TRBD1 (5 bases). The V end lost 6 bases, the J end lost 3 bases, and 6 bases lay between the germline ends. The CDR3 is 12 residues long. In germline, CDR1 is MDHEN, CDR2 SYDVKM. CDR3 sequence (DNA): TGTGCCAGCAGAGGGGTCAATCAGCCCCAGCATTTT. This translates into CASRGVNQPQHF.

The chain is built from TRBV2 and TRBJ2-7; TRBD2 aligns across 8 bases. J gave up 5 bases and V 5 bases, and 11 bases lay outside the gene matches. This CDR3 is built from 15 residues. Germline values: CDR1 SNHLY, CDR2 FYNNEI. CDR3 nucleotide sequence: TGTGCCAGCAGTTATAGCGGGACCCCTATAGACGAGCAGTACTTC. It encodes CASSYSGTPIDEQYF. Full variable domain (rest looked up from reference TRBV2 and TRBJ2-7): EPEVTQTPSHQVTQMGQEVILRCVPISNHLYFYWYRQILGQKVEFLVSFYNNEISEKSEIFDDQFSVERPDGSNFTLKIRSTKLEDSAMYFCASSYSGTPIDEQYFGPGTRLTVT.

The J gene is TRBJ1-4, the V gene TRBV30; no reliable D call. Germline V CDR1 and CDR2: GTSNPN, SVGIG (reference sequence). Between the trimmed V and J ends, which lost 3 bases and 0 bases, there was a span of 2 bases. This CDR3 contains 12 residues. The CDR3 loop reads CAWSATNEKLFF. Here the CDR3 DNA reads TGTGCCTGGAGCGCAACTAATGAAAAACTGTTTTTT.

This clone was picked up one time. CDR3 region: CASSARTASYGYTF. DNA for the CDR3: TGTGCCAGTAGTGCCCGGACAGCAAGCTATGGCTACACCTTC. The chain couples TRBV19 to TRBJ1-2, with D tentatively TRBD1 (6 bases). The CDR3 has 14 residues. The ends were cut back, 5 bases at V and 4 bases at J, with 14 bases in the middle. CDR1 is LNHDA, CDR2 SQIVND, per germline (reference sequence).